The present entry profiles one T cell receptor (beta chain) with its context. Its antigen is currently not known. One base away there is no much larger clone; base qualities are not given. The data belong to a study of Ad26.COV2.S vaccination and SARS-CoV-2 variants (dated by TCRdb to 2020 to 2023). Describing the broader study: Donors in the vaccine arm were drawn from COV1001, a multicentre, randomized, double-blind, placebo-controlled phase I-IIa trial testing Ad26.COV2.S in healthy adults. The TCR-sequenced set comprised around 30 samples: roughly 19 Ad26.COV2.S vaccine recipients, 5 placebo recipients and 8 SARS-CoV-2 convalescent individuals. Ad26.COV2.S was given intramuscularly at 5x10^10 or 1x10^11 viral particles, as a single shot or as two shots 56 days apart. Sequencing of the TCRbeta repertoire served to evaluate the specificity and breadth of SARS-CoV-2-reactive T cell receptors following Ad26.COV2.S vaccination. Throughout the experiments and outcome assessment, investigators stayed blinded to trial group allocation. Participants in the trial were split at random into five groups of five each, receiving low-dose or high-dose Ad26.COV2.S once or twice, or else placebo on both occasions.

CDR1 LGHDT and CDR2 YNNKEL are derived from the germline V gene (reference sequence). At the junction V is shortened by 4 bases and J by 4 bases, with 13 bases in between. The CDR3, from cysteine to phenylalanine, totals 14 residues. Kept here is only the CDR3 DNA, which spans 42 bases and is read in frame from base 1. TCRbeta CDR3 regions were sequenced with the immunoSEQ Assay. After extraction, genomic DNA underwent amplification by bias-controlled multiplex PCR, followed by high-throughput sequencing. The authors' analysis ran thus. To quantify the absolute abundance of every unique TCRbeta CDR3 region, sequences were collapsed and filtered. T cell fraction was estimated by normalizing TCRbeta template counts to usable DNA, with usable DNA measured through amplification of reference genes found in all nucleated cells. Repertoire TCRs were annotated as SARS-CoV-2-specific by exact matching of V gene, CDR3 amino acid sequence and J gene to a known reactive TCR set. MIRA supplied the reference SARS-CoV-2 TCR set, which was filtered for enrichment in COVID-19-positive ImmuneCODE repertoires so that public or cross-reactive TCRs were removed. Based on the MIRA antigens, annotated TCRs were further analysed at the level of specific ORF or position within ORF. Depth was the summed frequency of annotated unique rearrangements, while breadth was defined as annotated unique rearrangements over total unique productive rearrangements. Two-sided Wilcoxon rank-sum tests were applied when comparing TCR breadth between groups. This immuneACCESS table, as held by TCRdb, lists in-frame sequences with V and J called but not all clones. Of the missing ones, under half trace to an unresolved V gene in checked studies; the others have no known cause. V, J and clone size derive from that table, while D and trimming were established from the DNA sequence. This sample holds approximately 350,000 clones; 83% were observed only once. Around 7.4% of the sample comes from the top ten.

The treatment or condition label here, explained by the study, means: 19 received Ad26.COV2.S at low or high dose, single or two shots; about 5 received placebo; per-sample allocation not given. Repertoires of vaccine and placebo recipients were sequenced from samples taken on day 63 after the first injection. In Cohort 1b, about 25 adults aged 18-55 years were enrolled at a single site in Boston, USA, between 29 July and 7 August 2020. Ad26.COV2.S was a replication-incompetent adenovirus type 26 vector that expressed a prefusion-stabilized SARS-CoV-2 spike protein derived from the original Wuhan strain. The full study reports these points: The study lacked the statistical power to compare responses across vaccine doses or regimens. Spike-specific TCR breadth was higher in Ad26.COV2.S recipients than in placebo recipients (P = 0.0014). Comparable non-spike TCR breadth was observed between vaccine and placebo recipients, consistent with only spike being contained in the vaccine. According to the authors, total T cell responses may have been underestimated by the TCR breadth and depth analyses. Substantial breadth of spike-specific CD8+ and CD4+ T cell responses was reported after vaccination.

The receptor chain draws on TRBV3-1 (or the pseudogene TRBV3-2) and TRBJ2-5; a confident D gene designation cannot be given. The clonotype was recovered from a person aged 18-60 years who received the Ad26.COV2.S COVID-19 vaccine or a placebo. Source: peripheral blood, taken in a trial of Ad26.COV2.S vaccine versus placebo. The CDR3 here reads CASSPPILGETQYF. The DNA sequence is as follows: TGTGCCAGCAGCCCCCCTATTTTAGGAGAGACCCAGTACTTC.